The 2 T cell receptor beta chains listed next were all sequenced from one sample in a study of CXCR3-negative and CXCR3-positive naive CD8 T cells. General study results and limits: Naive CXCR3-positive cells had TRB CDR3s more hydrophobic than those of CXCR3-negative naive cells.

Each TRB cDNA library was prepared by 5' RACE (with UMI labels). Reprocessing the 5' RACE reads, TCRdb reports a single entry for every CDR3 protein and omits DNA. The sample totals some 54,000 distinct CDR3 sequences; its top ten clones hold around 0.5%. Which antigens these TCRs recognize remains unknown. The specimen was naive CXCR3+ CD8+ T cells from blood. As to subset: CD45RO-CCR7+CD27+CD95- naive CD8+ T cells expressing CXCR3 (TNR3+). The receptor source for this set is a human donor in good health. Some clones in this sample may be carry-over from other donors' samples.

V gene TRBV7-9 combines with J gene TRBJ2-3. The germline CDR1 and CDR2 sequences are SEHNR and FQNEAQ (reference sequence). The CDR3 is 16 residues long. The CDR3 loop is CASSFSPLPSTDTQYF.

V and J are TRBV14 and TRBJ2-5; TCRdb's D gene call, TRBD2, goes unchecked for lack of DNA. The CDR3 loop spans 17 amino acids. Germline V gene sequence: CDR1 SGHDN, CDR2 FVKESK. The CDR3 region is CASSQVPGLATQETQYF.